This passage covers 27 T cell receptor beta chains from one sample sequenced in a study of blood T cell repertoires in COVID-19. Measured with immunoSEQ multiplex PCR; TCRdb has only the in-frame clones, and not every one. This repertoire shows roughly 320,000 clones, 65% to 90% found once; its top ten account for about 4.6%. Sequencing was carried out using PBMCs or T cells enriched from blood (not recorded which). These receptor sequences come from a young man who had recovered from COVID-19.

The V call is TRBV27, the J call TRBJ1-2, with D perhaps matching TRBD1 (6 bases). Germline CDR1 MNHEY, CDR2 SMNVEV (reference sequence). Between the trimmed V and J ends, which lost 1 base and 4 bases, there was a span of 10 bases. This CDR3 spans 14 amino acids. The DNA of the CDR3 is TGTGCCAGCAGTTTATTGGGGGCCCCCTATGGCTACACCTTC. It is translated as CASSLLGAPYGYTF.

This clone was observed at least ten times. The chain couples TRBV5-5 to TRBJ1-6, with 8 bases lining up with TRBD1. This CDR3 has 16 amino acids. The V segment lost 4 bases and the J segment 3 bases; nucleotides outside the gene matches: 6. From germline, CDR1 is SGHKS and CDR2 YYEKEE (reference sequence). CDR3: CASSRQGADYNSPLHF. The DNA for the CDR3 is TGTGCCAGCAGCCGTCAGGGGGCTGACTATAATTCACCCCTCCACTTT.

V usage is TRBV5-6 and J usage is TRBJ2-7; 7 bases are a match to TRBD1. V lost 1 base to trimming and J lost 4 bases; unmatched junction nucleotides: 11. CDR3 size: 16 residues. Germline V gives CDR1 SGHDT, CDR2 YYEEEE. The CDR3 region has the DNA TGTGCCAGCAGCTTGATGGGTACCTTGACAGGGTACGAGCAGTACTTC. Translation gives CASSLMGTLTGYEQYF.

The J gene is TRBJ2-7, the V gene TRBV19, with a possible D match to TRBD2 (6 bases). The V and J ends lost 1 base and 6 bases respectively, with 10 bases between them. The germline gives CDR1 LNHDA, CDR2 SQIVND (reference sequence). CDR3 size: 13 residues. CDR3 loop: CASSIALALEQYF. DNA for the CDR3: TGTGCCAGTAGTATAGCCCTAGCGCTCGAGCAGTACTTC.

The rearrangement uses TRBV19 and TRBJ1-4; D call uncertain. The V end lost 4 bases, the J end lost 0 bases, and 9 bases lay between the germline ends. This CDR3 region has 15 residues. Per germline, CDR1 LNHDA and CDR2 SQIVND (reference sequence). The CDR3, as DNA: TGTGCCAGTAGTAACCTTGGAGCAACTAATGAAAAACTGTTTTTT. Its protein is CASSNLGATNEKLFF.

This clone was recorded a few times. This chain joins TRBV14 and TRBJ1-2; 9 nucleotides align to TRBD1. Germline V gene lookup returns CDR1 SGHDN and CDR2 FVKESK. Trimming took 3 bases from V and 3 from J; bases not matched to a gene: 5. This CDR3 region has 15 residues. The CDR3, as DNA: TGTGCCAGCAGCCAGGGGACAGGGCTTCACTATGGCTACACCTTC. As protein: CASSQGTGLHYGYTF.

This rearrangement joins TRBV28 to TRBJ2-4; a weak D match, TRBD1 (6 bases). The CDR3 has 15 amino acids. The ends were cut back, 5 bases at V and 2 bases at J, with 13 bases in the middle. From germline, CDR1 is MDHEN and CDR2 SYDVKM. The CDR3 DNA reads as TGTGCCAGCAGTATAGCACAGGGCACCAAAAACATTCAGTACTTC. Translating it yields CASSIAQGTKNIQYF. Full variable domain (remainder filled in from reference TRBV28 and TRBJ2-4): DVKVTQSSRYLVKRTGEKVFLECVQDMDHENMFWYRQDPGLGLRLIYFSYDVKMKEKGDIPEGYSVSREKKERFSLILESASTNQTSMYLCASSIAQGTKNIQYFGAGTRLSVL.

This chain uses TRBV4-1 with TRBJ1-1; possible D gene TRBD1, 6 bases. This CDR3 has 14 residues. Per germline, CDR1 MGHRA and CDR2 YSYEKL. V lost 1 base, J lost 5 bases, and 11 bases lay in between. The CDR3 nucleotides are TGCGCCAGCAGCCAAGCAGGGGCTGGGACTGAAGCTTTCTTT. It specifies CASSQAGAGTEAFF.

This chain links TRBV7-9 with TRBJ2-2, with TRBD2 matching over 12 bases. This CDR3 region has 17 residues. Germline V CDR1 and CDR2: SEHNR, FQNEAQ (reference sequence). V shed 10 bases and J 3 bases; nucleotides not matched to a gene: 12. The CDR3 DNA is TGTGCCACGGTGGCGCTAGCGGGAGGGTTTCACACCGGGGAGCTGTTTTTT. It specifies CATVALAGGFHTGELFF.

The chain employs TRBV2 and TRBJ2-2; D is perhaps TRBD2 (6 bases). The CDR3 runs 15 residues. Between the trimmed V and J ends, which lost 6 bases and 6 bases, there was a span of 17 bases. From germline, CDR1 is SNHLY and CDR2 FYNNEI. The CDR3 spells CASSATAGSAGELFF. The CDR3 bases are TGTGCCAGCAGCGCCACGGCGGGGAGCGCCGGGGAGCTGTTTTTT.

The rearrangement joins TRBV5-1 to TRBJ2-1; the D gene is possibly TRBD2 (6 bases). The V gene's germline CDR1 is SGHRS and CDR2 YFSETQ. CDR3 size: 15 residues. V lost 0 bases to trimming and J lost 6 bases, with 13 bases between them. CDR3 in DNA: TGCGCCAGCAGCTTGGGAGGGGCCGGGAGCAATGAGCAGTTCTTC. Translated, it gives CASSLGGAGSNEQFF.

The chain recombines TRBV9 with TRBJ1-3; 8 bases fit TRBD1. Germline CDR1 and CDR2: SGDLS and YYNGEE. The CDR3 is made up of 16 amino acids. V was clipped by 4 bases and J by 4 bases; unmatched bases: 10. CDR3 coding DNA: TGTGCCAGCAGCCCTACGGACAGGGCGTGGGGAAACACCATATATTTT. Translated: CASSPTDRAWGNTIYF.

The chain employs TRBV27 and TRBJ2-7, with D possibly being TRBD1 (6 bases). Trimming removed 6 bases from V and 2 bases from J, with 17 bases in between. The CDR3 has 15 residues. CDR1 MNHEY and CDR2 SMNVEV come from the germline V gene (reference sequence). CDR3 in amino acids: CASSYREPAAYEQYF. CDR3 nucleotides: TGTGCCAGCAGCTACAGGGAGCCCGCGGCCTACGAGCAGTACTTC.

This clone was picked up one time. The chain is built from TRBV6-5 and TRBJ2-5; 11 nucleotides match TRBD2. Per the germline V gene, CDR1 is MNHEY and CDR2 is SVGAGI. There are 15 residues in the CDR3. J lost 1 base, V lost 5 bases, and 3 bases had no gene match. CDR3 sequence reads: CASSPSGGSQETQYF. The CDR3 DNA sequence: TGTGCCAGCAGTCCTAGCGGGGGGTCCCAAGAGACCCAGTACTTC.

This clone occurred once. V and J are TRBV5-5 and TRBJ2-5, with 8 bases fitting TRBD2. V shed 5 bases and J 5 bases; nucleotides not matched to a gene: 8. The CDR3 contains 14 residues. Germline loops: CDR1 SGHKS, CDR2 YYEKEE (reference sequence). DNA for the CDR3: TGTGCCAGCAGAGCCGGGGGGGCGGAGGAGACCCAGTACTTC. It encodes CASRAGGAEETQYF.

V usage is TRBV5-1 and J usage is TRBJ1-1; the D gene is possibly TRBD1 (5 bases). The germline CDR1 and CDR2 sequences are SGHRS and YFSETQ. Trimming removed 0 bases from V and 2 bases from J, with 8 bases in between. The CDR3 has 14 residues. The CDR3 spells CASSLATENTEAFF. In nucleotides, the CDR3 is TGCGCCAGCAGCTTGGCGACAGAAAACACTGAAGCTTTCTTT.

This chain connects TRBV5-1 to TRBJ2-7; 13 nucleotides match TRBD2. J lost 4 bases, V lost 2 bases, and 18 bases had no gene match. The germline gives CDR1 SGHRS, CDR2 YFSETQ. The CDR3 extends over 20 amino acids. The CDR3 nucleotides are TGCGCCAGCAGCTTCCGACAGCGCACCGTACTAGCGGGGGGGCGATACGAGCAGTACTTC. The encoded protein is CASSFRQRTVLAGGRYEQYF.

V gene TRBV6-2 or TRBV6-3 combines with J gene TRBJ2-1; tentatively, D is TRBD2 (5 bases). The CDR3 is 14 residues long. V lost 2 bases and J lost 4, with 9 bases in between. CDR1 is MNHEY and CDR2 is SVGEGT in the germline V gene. The CDR3 nucleotides are TGTGCCAGCAGTTACGAGGGCGGTTACAATGAGCAGTTCTTC. Its translation: CASSYEGGYNEQFF.

This chain links TRBV11-2 with TRBJ1-2; possibly TRBD1 for D (5 bases). CDR1 SGHAT and CDR2 FQNNGV come from the germline V gene. Trimming removed 6 bases from V and 0 bases from J, with 23 bases in between. The CDR3 is 18 amino acids. The CDR3 sequence: CASRRDFPSRGANYGYTF. The CDR3 DNA reads TGTGCCAGCAGACGGGACTTCCCGTCCCGGGGAGCTAACTATGGCTACACCTTC.

The chain recombines TRBV2 with TRBJ1-5; a weak D match, TRBD1 (6 bases). The CDR3 consists of 14 residues. Germline V CDR1 and CDR2: SNHLY, FYNNEI. V shed 3 bases and J shed 6 bases, with 12 bases lying between them. The CDR3 DNA reads as TGTGCCAGCAGTGATGGTCAGGGGACTCAGCCCCAGCATTTT. This sequence encodes CASSDGQGTQPQHF.

This chain uses TRBV27 with TRBJ2-1, with D perhaps TRBD1 (5 bases). V lost 5 bases and J lost 6, with 11 bases in between. The CDR3 has 13 amino acids. Germline CDR1 reads MNHEY; CDR2 reads SMNVEV (reference sequence). DNA for the CDR3: TGTGCCAGCAGTGAACAGGCTTTCAATGAGCAGTTCTTC. As protein: CASSEQAFNEQFF.

The V gene is TRBV18, the J gene TRBJ2-5; 9 nucleotides align to TRBD1. Looked up from germline, CDR1 is KGHSH and CDR2 is LQKENI. The CDR3 loop spans 16 amino acids. V gave up 4 bases and J gave up 2 bases; unmatched junction bases: 8. The CDR3 sequence is CASSLLAGTGQETQYF. The CDR3 DNA reads TGTGCCAGCTCACTACTCGCCGGGACAGGGCAAGAGACCCAGTACTTC.

This chain connects TRBV28 to TRBJ2-7, with D tentatively TRBD2 (6 bases). Trimming removed 3 bases from V and 3 bases from J, with 12 bases in between. The length of the CDR3 is 14 residues. Germline V gene data show CDR1 as MDHEN and CDR2 as SYDVKM. The chain's CDR3 is CASSLRGGVYEQYF. In DNA form, the CDR3 reads TGTGCCAGCAGTTTGCGAGGAGGGGTCTACGAGCAGTACTTC.

The chain carries TRBV5-1 and TRBJ2-2; 7 nucleotides agree with TRBD2. Germline V gene sequence: CDR1 SGHRS, CDR2 YFSETQ. There are 15 residues in the CDR3. The ends lost 5 bases at V and 2 bases at J; junction bases unmatched: 6. As DNA, the CDR3 is TGCGCCAGCAGATCCAGCGGGGTTAACACCGGGGAGCTGTTTTTT. Its translation: CASRSSGVNTGELFF.

The chain employs TRBV12-5 and TRBJ2-1; 14 bases agree with TRBD2. This CDR3 region has 18 residues. CDR1 is LGHNT and CDR2 is FRNRAP in the germline V gene. The V and J ends lost 2 bases and 4 bases, in that order; junction bases with no gene match: 7. The CDR3 DNA sequence: TGTGCTAGTGGTTTGTCCGGGACTAGCGGGAGTTTTTACAATGAGCAGTTCTTC. It codes for CASGLSGTSGSFYNEQFF.

This clone appeared a few times. V is TRBV3-1 (or the pseudogene TRBV3-2) and J is TRBJ2-1, with TRBD2 matching over 10 bases. The V gene end was trimmed by 1 base and the J gene end by 7 bases; junction bases not matched to a gene: 7. The CDR3 runs to 16 residues. Germline CDR1 reads LGHDT; CDR2 reads YNNKEL (reference sequence). The CDR3 is CASSQVIASGGNEQFF. The DNA for the CDR3 is TGTGCCAGCAGCCAAGTAATAGCTAGCGGGGGAAATGAGCAGTTCTTC.

The genes are TRBV18 and TRBJ1-4; D possibly corresponds to TRBD1 (5 bases). The CDR3 extends over 14 amino acids. Germline V gives CDR1 KGHSH, CDR2 LQKENI. V was pared by 3 bases and J by 3 bases, with 8 bases between. CDR3 residues: CASSPSGSNEKLFF. The CDR3 DNA is TGTGCCAGCTCACCGTCAGGGTCTAATGAAAAACTGTTTTTT.